This TCR beta chain was sequenced for a study of cytomegalovirus exposure and HLA in healthy donors. Regarding the study as a whole: In the analysis, some V segments, TRBV6-2 and TRBV6-3 included, were excluded as indistinguishable. Later analysis indicated greater clonal expansion among HLA-associated TCR beta chains than among equally common other chains. Within an earlier analysis, most TCR beta V segments proved productive either about 87% or about 30% of the time.

PCR employed 60 Vbeta and 13 Jbeta primers. Produced via immunoSEQ multiplex PCR; TCRdb's table is partial and in-frame only. The sample includes 200,000 to 250,000 clones, approximately 88% of them seen just once. Germline trimming cut 5 bases from V and 5 bases from J; bases unmatched to any gene: 4. From germline, CDR1 is PRHDT and CDR2 FYEKMQ (reference sequence). The CDR3 spans 16 residues. Notes on this clone: Its target is not known.

Donors were nominally healthy when sampled, though unrecorded immune exposures were likely. The sequenced sample was PBMCs. This chain connects TRBV13 to TRBJ2-2; the match to TRBD2 covers 14 bases. The clonotype was recovered from a boy between 2 and 15 years old in good health and CMV-seronegative. CDR3 coding DNA: TGTGCCAGCAGCGGGACTAGCGGGGGACTAACCGGGGAGCTGTTTTTT. Protein: CASSGTSGGLTGELFF.